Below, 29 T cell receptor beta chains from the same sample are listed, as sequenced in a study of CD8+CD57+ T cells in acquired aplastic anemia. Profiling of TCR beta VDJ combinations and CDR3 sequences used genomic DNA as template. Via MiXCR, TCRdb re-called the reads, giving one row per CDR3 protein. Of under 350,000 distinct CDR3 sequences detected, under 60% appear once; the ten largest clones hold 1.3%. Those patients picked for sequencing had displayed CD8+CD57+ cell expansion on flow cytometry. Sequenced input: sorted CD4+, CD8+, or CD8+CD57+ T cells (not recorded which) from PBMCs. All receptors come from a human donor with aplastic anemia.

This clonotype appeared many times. Here the CDR3 reads CASSYEITDTQYF. In nucleotides, the CDR3 is TGTGCCAGCAGTTACGAAATTACAGATACGCAGTATTTT. The chain joins TRBV6-5 to TRBJ2-3; D call uncertain. Germline V gene data show CDR1 as MNHEY and CDR2 as SVGAGI. V lost 2 bases to trimming and J lost 3 bases, with 6 bases between them. There are 13 residues in the CDR3.

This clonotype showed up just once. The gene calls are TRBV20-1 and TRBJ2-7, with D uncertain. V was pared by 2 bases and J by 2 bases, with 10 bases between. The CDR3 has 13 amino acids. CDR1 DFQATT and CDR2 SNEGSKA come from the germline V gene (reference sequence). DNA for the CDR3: TGCAGTGCTAGATTCCCTAGAACCTACGAGCAGTACTTC. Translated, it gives CSARFPRTYEQYF.

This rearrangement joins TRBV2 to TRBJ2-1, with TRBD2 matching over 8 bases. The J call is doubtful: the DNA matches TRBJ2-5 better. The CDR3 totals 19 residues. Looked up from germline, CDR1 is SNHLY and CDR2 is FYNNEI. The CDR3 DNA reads TGTGCCAGCAGTTTTAGTGGGGGATCCACTAGCGGACCTCAAGAGACCCAGTACTTC. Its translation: CASSFSGGSTSGPQETQYF.

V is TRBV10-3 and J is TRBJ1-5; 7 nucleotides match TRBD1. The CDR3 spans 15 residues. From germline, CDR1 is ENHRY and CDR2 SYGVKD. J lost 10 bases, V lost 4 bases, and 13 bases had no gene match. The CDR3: CAISGQGYDNSPQHF. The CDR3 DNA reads TGTGCCATCAGTGGACAGGGATACGATAATTCACCCCAGCATTTT.

The CDR3 DNA reads as TGTGCCACAGAACAGGGGGCAACTAATGAAAAACTGTTTTTT. Amino acid sequence: CATEQGATNEKLFF. The chain is built from TRBV6-1 and TRBJ1-4; 8 nucleotides line up with TRBD1. Germline values: CDR1 MNHNS, CDR2 SASEGT. The CDR3 spans 14 residues. Trimming cost V 10 bases and J 0 bases; bases outside gene matches: 4.

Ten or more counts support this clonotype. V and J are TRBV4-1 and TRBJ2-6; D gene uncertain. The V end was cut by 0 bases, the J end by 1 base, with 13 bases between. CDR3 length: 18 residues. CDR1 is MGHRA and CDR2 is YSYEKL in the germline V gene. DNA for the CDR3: TGCGCCAGCAGCCAAGATGTCGGGCCGGCATCTGGGGCCAACGTCCTGACTTTC. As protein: CASSQDVGPASGANVLTF.

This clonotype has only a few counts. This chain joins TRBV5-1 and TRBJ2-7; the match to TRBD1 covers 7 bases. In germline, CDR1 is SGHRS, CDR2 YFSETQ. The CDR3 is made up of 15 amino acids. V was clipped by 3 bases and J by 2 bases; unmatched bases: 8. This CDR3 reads CASSSTGDKTYEQYF. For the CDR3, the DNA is TGCGCCAGCAGCTCTACAGGGGATAAGACCTACGAGCAGTACTTC.

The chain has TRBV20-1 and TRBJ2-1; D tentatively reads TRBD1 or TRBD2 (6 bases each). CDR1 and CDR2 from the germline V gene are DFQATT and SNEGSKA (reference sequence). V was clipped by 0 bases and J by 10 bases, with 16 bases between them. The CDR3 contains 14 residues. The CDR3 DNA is TGCAGTGCTAGAGATCGGTTTGCCGGGGGCGAGCAGTTCTTC. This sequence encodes CSARDRFAGGEQFF.

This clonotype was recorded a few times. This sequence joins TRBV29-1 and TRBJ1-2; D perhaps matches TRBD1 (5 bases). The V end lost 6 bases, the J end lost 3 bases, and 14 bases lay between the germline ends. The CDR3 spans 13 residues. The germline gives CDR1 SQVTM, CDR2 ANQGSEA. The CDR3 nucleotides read TGCAGCGTGCAAGGTGGGGGTGACTATGGCTACACCTTC. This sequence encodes CSVQGGGDYGYTF.

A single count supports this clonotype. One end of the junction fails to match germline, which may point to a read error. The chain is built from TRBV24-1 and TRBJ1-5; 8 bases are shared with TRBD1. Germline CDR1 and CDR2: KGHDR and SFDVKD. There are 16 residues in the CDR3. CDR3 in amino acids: CASSPETGAGRQPQHF. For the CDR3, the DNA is TGTGCCAGCAGTCCCGAGACAGGGGCAGGGAGGCAGCCCCAGCATTTT.

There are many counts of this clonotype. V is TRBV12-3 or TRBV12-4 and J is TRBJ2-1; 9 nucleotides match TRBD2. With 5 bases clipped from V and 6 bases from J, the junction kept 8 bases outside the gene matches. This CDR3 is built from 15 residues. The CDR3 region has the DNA TGTGCCAGCAGTCGAATTAGCGGGGGCCCCAATGAGCAGTTCTTC. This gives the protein CASSRISGGPNEQFF.

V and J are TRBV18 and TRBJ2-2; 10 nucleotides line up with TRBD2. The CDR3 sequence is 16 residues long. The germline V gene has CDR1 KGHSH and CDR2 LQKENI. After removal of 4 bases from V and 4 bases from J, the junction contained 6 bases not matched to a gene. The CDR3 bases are TGTGCCAGCTCACTCTCTAGCGGGGGCTCCACCGGGGAGCTGTTTTTT. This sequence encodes CASSLSSGGSTGELFF.

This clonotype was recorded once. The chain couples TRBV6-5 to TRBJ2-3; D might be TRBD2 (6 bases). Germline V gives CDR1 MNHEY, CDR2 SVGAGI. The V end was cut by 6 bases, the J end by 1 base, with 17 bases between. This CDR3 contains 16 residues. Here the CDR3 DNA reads TGTGCCAGCAGCCCCTGGCAGGCGGGGCGCACAGATACGCAGTATTTT. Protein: CASSPWQAGRTDTQYF.

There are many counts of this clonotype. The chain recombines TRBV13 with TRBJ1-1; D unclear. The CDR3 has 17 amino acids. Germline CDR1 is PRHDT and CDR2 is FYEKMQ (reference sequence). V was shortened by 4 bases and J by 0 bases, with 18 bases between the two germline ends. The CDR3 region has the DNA TGTGCCAGCAGCTCACATCCGGACTTTTTGATGAACACTGAAGCTTTCTTT. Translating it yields CASSSHPDFLMNTEAFF.

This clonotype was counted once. The CDR3 region has the DNA TGCAGCGTTCGGACTAGCGGGGGGGAGACCCAGTACTTC. It translates to CSVRTSGGETQYF. The chain uses TRBV29-1 and TRBJ2-5; 14 bases map to TRBD2. The junction had 1 base not matched to a gene; V was cut back by 5 bases and J by 5 bases. CDR3 size: 13 residues. CDR1 and CDR2 from the germline V gene are SQVTM and ANQGSEA.

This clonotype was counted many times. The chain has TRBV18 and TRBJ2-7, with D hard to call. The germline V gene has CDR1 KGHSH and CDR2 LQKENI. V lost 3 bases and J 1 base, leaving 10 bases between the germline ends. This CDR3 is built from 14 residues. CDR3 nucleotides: TGTGCCAGCTCACCCGACCCAGGATCCTACGAGCAGTACTTC. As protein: CASSPDPGSYEQYF. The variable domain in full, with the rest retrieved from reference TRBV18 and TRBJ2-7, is NAGVMQNPRHLVRRRGQEARLRCSPMKGHSHVYWYRQLPEEGLKFMVYLQKENIIDESGMPKERFSAEFPKEGPSILRIQQVVRGDSAAYFCASSPDPGSYEQYFGPGTRLTVT.

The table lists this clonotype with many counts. The CDR3 sequence is CASSLQLSGRETQYF. In nucleotides, the CDR3 is TGTGCCAGCAGCTTACAATTGTCGGGGAGAGAGACCCAGTACTTC. The chain couples TRBV11-2 to TRBJ2-5; a weak D match, TRBD2 (5 bases). V was clipped by 2 bases and J by 4 bases, with 14 bases between them. Germline assignment: CDR1 SGHAT and CDR2 FQNNGV. The CDR3 loop spans 15 amino acids. Looking up the rest from reference TRBV11-2 and TRBJ2-5 gives the full variable domain: EAGVAQSPRYKIIEKRQSVAFWCNPISGHATLYWYQQILGQGPKLLIQFQNNGVVDDSQLPKDRFSAERLKGVDSTLKIQPAKLEDSAVYLCASSLQLSGRETQYFGPGTRLLVL.

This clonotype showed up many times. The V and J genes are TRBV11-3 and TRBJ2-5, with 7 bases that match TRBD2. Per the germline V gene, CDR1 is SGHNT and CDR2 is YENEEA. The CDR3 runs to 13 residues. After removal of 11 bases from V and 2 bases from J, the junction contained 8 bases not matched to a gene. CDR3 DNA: TGTGCCCCCTCTAGGCGGGAGCAAGAGACCCAGTACTTC. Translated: CAPSRREQETQYF.

The CDR3, as DNA: TGTGCCAGCAGTCGGGGGCCTAGAAATGAAGCTTTCTTT. Translation gives CASSRGPRNEAFF. J is TRBJ1-1 and V is TRBV2; weak D call: TRBD1 (6 bases). V shed 5 bases and J shed 7 bases, with 14 bases lying between them. Germline assignment: CDR1 SNHLY and CDR2 FYNNEI. This CDR3 is 13 amino acids long.

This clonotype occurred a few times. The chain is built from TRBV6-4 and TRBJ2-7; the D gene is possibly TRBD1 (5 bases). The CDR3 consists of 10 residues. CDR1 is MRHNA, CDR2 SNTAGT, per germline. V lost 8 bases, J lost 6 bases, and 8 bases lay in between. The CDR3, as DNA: TGTGCCAGCCAAAGGGGCGAGCAGTACTTC. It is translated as CASQRGEQYF.

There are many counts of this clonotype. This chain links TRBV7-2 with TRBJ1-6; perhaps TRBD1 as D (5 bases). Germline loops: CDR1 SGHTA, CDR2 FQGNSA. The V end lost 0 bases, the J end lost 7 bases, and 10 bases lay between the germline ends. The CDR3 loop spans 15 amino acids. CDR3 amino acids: CASSLAGRVNSPLHF. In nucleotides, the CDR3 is TGTGCCAGCAGCTTAGCTGGCAGGGTAAATTCACCCCTCCACTTT.

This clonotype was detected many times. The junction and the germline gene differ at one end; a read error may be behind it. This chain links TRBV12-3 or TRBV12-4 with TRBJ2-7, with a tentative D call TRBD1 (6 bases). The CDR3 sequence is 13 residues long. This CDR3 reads CASSYGQIYEQHF. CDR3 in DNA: TGTGCCAGCAGTTACGGACAGATCTACGAGCAGCACTTC.

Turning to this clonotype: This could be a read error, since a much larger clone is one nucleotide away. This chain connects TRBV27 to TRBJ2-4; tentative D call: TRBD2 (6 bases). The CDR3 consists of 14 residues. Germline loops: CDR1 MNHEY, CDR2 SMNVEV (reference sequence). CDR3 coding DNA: TGTGCCAGCAGTCCCGGGACTGTCAAAGACATTCAGTACTTC. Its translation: CASSPGTVKDIQYF.

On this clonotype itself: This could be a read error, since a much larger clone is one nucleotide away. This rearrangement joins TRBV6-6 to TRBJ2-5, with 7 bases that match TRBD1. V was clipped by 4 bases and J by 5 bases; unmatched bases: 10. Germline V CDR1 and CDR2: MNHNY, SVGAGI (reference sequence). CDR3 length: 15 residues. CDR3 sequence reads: CASSLIGGRRETQYF. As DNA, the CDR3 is TGTGCCAGCAGTTTGATAGGGGGCAGGCGGGAGACCCAGTACTTC.

The CDR3: CASSLGSDNTEAFF. The CDR3 DNA is TGCGCCAGCAGCTTGGGGTCGGATAACACTGAAGCTTTCTTT. The chain couples TRBV5-1 to TRBJ1-1; no firm D call. Germline CDR1 is SGHRS and CDR2 is YFSETQ. CDR3 length: 14 amino acids. V shed 0 bases and J shed 2 bases, with 8 bases lying between them.

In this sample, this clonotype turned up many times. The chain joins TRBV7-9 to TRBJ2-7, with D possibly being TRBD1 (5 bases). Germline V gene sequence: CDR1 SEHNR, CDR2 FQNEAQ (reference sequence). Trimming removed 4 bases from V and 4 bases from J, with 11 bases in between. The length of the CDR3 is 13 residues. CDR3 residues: CASSYPTEYEQYF. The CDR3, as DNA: TGTGCCAGCAGCTACCCGACAGAATACGAGCAGTACTTC.

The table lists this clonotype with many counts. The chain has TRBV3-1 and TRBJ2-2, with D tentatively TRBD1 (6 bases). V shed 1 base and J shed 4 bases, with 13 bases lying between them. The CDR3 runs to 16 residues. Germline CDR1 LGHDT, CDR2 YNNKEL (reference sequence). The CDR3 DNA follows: TGTGCCAGCAGCCAAGGAGGGGGAGTAACCACCGGGGAGCTGTTTTTT. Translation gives CASSQGGGVTTGELFF. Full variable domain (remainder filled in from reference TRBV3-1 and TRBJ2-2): DTAVSQTPKYLVTQMGNDKSIKCEQNLGHDTMYWYKQDSKKFLKIMFSYNNKELIINETVPNRFSPKSPDKAHLNLHINSLELGDSAVYFCASSQGGGVTTGELFFGEGSRLTVL.

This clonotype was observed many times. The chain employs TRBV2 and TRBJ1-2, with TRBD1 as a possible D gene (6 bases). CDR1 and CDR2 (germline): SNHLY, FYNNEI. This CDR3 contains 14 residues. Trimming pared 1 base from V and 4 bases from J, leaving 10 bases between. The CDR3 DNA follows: TGTGCCAGCAGTGAAGGGCGGGGGCTCTATGGCTACACCTTC. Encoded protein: CASSEGRGLYGYTF.

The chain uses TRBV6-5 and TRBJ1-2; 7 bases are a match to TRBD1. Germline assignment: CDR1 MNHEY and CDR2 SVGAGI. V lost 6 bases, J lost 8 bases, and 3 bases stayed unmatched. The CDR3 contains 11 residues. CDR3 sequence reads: CASRRGRGYTF. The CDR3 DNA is TGTGCCAGCAGGAGGGGGCGAGGCTACACCTTC.